Presented here are 5 T cell receptor beta chains from one specimen sequenced in a study of cytomegalovirus exposure and HLA in healthy donors. The assay was immunoSEQ multiplex PCR, and TCRdb's table has in-frame clones only and misses some. The data contain 160,000 or so clones, more than 75% of them singletons. The sequenced sample consisted of PBMCs. These receptors came from a man aged 18 to 29 in good health and CMV-seronegative.

The rearrangement links TRBV5-1 to TRBJ1-1; no clear D gene. Per the germline V gene, CDR1 is SGHRS and CDR2 is YFSETQ. The germline V and J ends were trimmed by 1 base and 1 base, with 14 bases remaining between them. The CDR3 contains 16 residues. For the CDR3, the DNA is TGCGCCAGCAGCTTGATAAGTGGTCCAGGGAACACTGAAGCTTTCTTT. It encodes CASSLISGPGNTEAFF. Together with reference TRBV5-1 and TRBJ1-1, the CDR3 gives the full variable domain: KAGVTQTPRYLIKTRGQQVTLSCSPISGHRSVSWYQQTPGQGLQFLFEYFSETQRNKGNFPGRFSGRQFSNSRSEMNVSTLELGDSALYLCASSLISGPGNTEAFFGQGTRLTVV.

This clone was found a few times. V is TRBV7-8 and J is TRBJ1-1; the match to TRBD1 covers 9 bases. CDR1 and CDR2 (germline): SGHVS, FQNEAQ. J gave up 7 bases and V 5 bases, and 2 bases lay outside the gene matches. CDR3 length equals 12 residues. DNA for the CDR3: TGTGCCAGCAGCCCGGACAGGGGTGAAGCTTTCTTT. Protein: CASSPDRGEAFF.

V usage is TRBV27 and J usage is TRBJ2-1; 9 nucleotides align to TRBD2. V trimming: 4 bases; J trimming: 7 bases; junction bases outside the gene matches: 11. Germline CDR1 and CDR2: MNHEY and SMNVEV (reference sequence). The CDR3 extends over 16 amino acids. CDR3 sequence reads: CASSSRLAGLKNEQFF. The CDR3 nucleotides are TGTGCCAGCAGTTCCCGTCTAGCGGGGCTTAAGAATGAGCAGTTCTTC.

CDR3 protein: CASSLVSGELFF. The DNA of the CDR3 is TGTGCCAGCAGTTTAGTCTCCGGGGAGCTGTTTTTT. This chain joins TRBV27 and TRBJ2-2; D unresolved. This CDR3 has 12 residues. The germline CDR1 and CDR2 sequences are MNHEY and SMNVEV (reference sequence). V lost 2 bases and J 6 bases, leaving 4 bases between the germline ends.

The rearrangement uses TRBV4-2 and TRBJ2-2; 10 nucleotides match TRBD2. V trimming: 0 bases; J trimming: 4 bases; junction bases outside the gene matches: 8. CDR3 size: 18 residues. Looked up from germline, CDR1 is LGHNA and CDR2 is YNFKEQ. CDR3 in amino acids: CASSQENQREGLTGELFF. DNA of the CDR3: TGTGCCAGCAGCCAAGAGAACCAGCGGGAGGGCCTCACCGGGGAGCTGTTTTTT.